This T cell receptor beta chain emerged from a study of blood T cell repertoires in COVID-19. Some clones are missing from TCRdb's copy, which holds only in-frame ones; the method was immunoSEQ multiplex PCR. The repertoire includes some 270,000 clones, roughly 85% of them detected once, and approximately 8.6% sits in the top ten. Sequencing was carried out using PBMCs or T cells enriched from blood (not recorded which). The TCR sequence derives from a woman aged 45-60 years with acute COVID-19.

The CDR3 DNA is TGTGCCAGCAGTGAGAGCTCCGGGGCCAACGTCCTGACTTTC. Translating gives CASSESSGANVLTF. This chain connects TRBV25-1 to TRBJ2-6, with D hard to call. The CDR3 spans 14 residues. Germline CDR1 and CDR2: MGHDK and SYGVNS. Trimming stripped 3 bases from V and 4 bases from J, with 7 bases between.